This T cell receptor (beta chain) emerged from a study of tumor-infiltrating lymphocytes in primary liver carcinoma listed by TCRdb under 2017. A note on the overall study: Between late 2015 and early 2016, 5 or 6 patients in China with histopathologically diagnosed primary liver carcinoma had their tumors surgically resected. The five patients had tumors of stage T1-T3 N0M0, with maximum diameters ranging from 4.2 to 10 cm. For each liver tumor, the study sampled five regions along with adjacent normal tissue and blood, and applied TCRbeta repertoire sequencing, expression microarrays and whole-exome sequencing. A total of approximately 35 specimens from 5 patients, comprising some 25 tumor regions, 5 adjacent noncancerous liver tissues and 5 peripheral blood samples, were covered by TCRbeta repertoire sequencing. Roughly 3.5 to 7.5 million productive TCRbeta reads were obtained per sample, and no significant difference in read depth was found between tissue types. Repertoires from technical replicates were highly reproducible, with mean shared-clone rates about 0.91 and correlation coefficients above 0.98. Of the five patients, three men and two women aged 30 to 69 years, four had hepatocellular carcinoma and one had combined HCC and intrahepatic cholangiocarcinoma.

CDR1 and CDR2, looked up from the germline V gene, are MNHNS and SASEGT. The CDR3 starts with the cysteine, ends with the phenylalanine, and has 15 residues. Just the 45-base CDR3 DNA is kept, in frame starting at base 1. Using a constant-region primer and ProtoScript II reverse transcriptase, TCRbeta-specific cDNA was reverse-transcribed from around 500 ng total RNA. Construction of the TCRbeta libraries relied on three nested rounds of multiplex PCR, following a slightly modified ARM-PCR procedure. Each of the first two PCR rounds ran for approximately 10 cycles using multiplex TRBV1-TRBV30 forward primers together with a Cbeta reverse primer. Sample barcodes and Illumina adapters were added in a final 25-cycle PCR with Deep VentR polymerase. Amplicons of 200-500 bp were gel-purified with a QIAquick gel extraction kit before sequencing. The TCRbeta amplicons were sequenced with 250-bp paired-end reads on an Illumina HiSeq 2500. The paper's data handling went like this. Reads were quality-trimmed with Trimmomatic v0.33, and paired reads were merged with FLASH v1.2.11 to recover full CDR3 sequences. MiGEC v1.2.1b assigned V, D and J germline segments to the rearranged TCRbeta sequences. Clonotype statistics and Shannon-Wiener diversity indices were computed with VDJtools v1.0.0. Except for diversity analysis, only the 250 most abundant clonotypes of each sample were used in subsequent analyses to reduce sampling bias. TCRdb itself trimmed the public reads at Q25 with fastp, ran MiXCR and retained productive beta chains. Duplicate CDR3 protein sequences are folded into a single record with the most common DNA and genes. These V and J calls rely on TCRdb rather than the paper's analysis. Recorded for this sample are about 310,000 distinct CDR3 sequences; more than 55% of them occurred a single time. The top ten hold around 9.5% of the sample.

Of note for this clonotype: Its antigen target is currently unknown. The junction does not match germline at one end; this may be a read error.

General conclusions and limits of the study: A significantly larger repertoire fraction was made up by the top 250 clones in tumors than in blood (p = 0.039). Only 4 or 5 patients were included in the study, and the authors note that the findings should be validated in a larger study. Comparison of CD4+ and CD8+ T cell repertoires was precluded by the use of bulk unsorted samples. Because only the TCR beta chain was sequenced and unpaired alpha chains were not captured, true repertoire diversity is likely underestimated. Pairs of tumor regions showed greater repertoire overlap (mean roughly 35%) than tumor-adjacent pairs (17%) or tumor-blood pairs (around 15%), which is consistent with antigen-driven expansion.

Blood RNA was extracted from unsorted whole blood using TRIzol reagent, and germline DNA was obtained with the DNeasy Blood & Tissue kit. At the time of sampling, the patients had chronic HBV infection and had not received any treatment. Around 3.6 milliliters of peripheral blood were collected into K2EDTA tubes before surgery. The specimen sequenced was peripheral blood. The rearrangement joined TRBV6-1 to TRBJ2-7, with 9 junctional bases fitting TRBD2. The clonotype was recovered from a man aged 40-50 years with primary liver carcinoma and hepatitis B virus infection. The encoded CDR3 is CASTSSGSFTYEQYF. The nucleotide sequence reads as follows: TGTGCCAGCACGAGTAGCGGGAGCTTTACCTATGAGCAGTACTTC.